This is a list of T cell receptor beta chains from one sample in a study of T cell responses to AZD1222 COVID-19 vaccine. TCRdb keeps only in-frame clones here, not all; method: immunoSEQ multiplex PCR. The sample includes about 130,000 clones, roughly nine tenths seen only once; the top ten take roughly 8.9%. Sequenced material: peripheral blood, taken 28 days after the second AZD1222 dose. Every receptor here comes from an adult who received the AZD1222 COVID-19 vaccine. Each CDR3 is given with its conserved first and last residue. A D gene is named only where the DNA matches it firmly. Clone size is not always given. Where it is, it says once, few, many or a class for expanded clones.

v_gene	abundance	j_gene	d_gene	CDR3nt	CDR3aa
TRBV28	-	TRBJ1-2	TRBD1	TGTGCCAGCAGTCGGGACAGCCTTATCTATGGCTACACCTTC	CASSRDSLIYGYTF
TRBV7-5	once	TRBJ2-7	-	TGTGTCAGAAGCCCCCGGGTAGCGGAGCCCTACGAGCAGTACTTC	CVRSPRVAEPYEQYF
TRBV7-2	-	TRBJ2-3	TRBD2	TGTGCCAGCAGCTGGAGGACTAGCGGGAGCACAGATACGCAGTATTTT	CASSWRTSGSTDTQYF
TRBV7-6	-	TRBJ2-5	TRBD2	TGTGCCAGCAGCACAACTAGCGGGGGTAAAGAGACCCAGTACTTC	CASSTTSGGKETQYF
TRBV2	few	TRBJ2-1	TRBD2	TGTGCCAGCAGTCTTATAGCGGGAGAGCAGTTCTTC	CASSLIAGEQFF
TRBV14	-	TRBJ1-2	TRBD1	TGTGCCAGCAGCGCTGGACAGGGGATCTATGGCTACACCTTC	CASSAGQGIYGYTF
TRBV7-2	-	TRBJ1-1	TRBD1	TGTGCCAGCAGCTTCAAAACAGGGGCCAGCACTGAAGCTTTCTTT	CASSFKTGASTEAFF
TRBV6-2/TRBV6-3	-	TRBJ1-6	-	TGTGCCAGCAGCCTCCGCGGGGAGGCCTCACCCCTCCACTTT	CASSLRGEASPLHF
TRBV2	few	TRBJ2-5	-	TGTGCCAGCAGTGAAAAAGAGACCCAGTACTTC	CASSEKETQYF
TRBV10-3	-	TRBJ2-3	-	TGTGCCACCTCGGGTAGCGGAGCAGATACGCAGTATTTT	CATSGSGADTQYF
TRBV11-2	-	TRBJ2-3	-	TGTGCCAGCAGCGCGGGACAGAGGGGAGTTACGCAGTATTTT	CASSAGQRGVTQYF
TRBV18	-	TRBJ1-4	-	TGTGCCAGCTCACCACGGTCCTCGGGGCCCAATGAAAAACTGTTTTTT	CASSPRSSGPNEKLFF
TRBV5-6	-	TRBJ1-4	-	TGTGCCAGCTCCACTACGGGGGCAGGTGAAAAACTGTTTTTT	CASSTTGAGEKLFF
TRBV11-2	-	TRBJ2-7	-	TGTGCCAGCAGCCACGTCCTCGTAACTGGGAGTTACGAGCAGTACTTC	CASSHVLVTGSYEQYF
TRBV28	-	TRBJ2-3	-	TGTGCCAGCAGTTTGAAGTCCACAGATACGCAGTATTTT	CASSLKSTDTQYF
TRBV7-9	few	TRBJ1-6	-	TGTGCCAGCACCGCGACAGTTAATAATTCACCCCTCCACTTT	CASTATVNNSPLHF
TRBV6-1	-	TRBJ2-7	TRBD2	TGTGCCAGCAGTGAATCTAGGACTAGCTCCTACGAGCAGTACTTC	CASSESRTSSYEQYF
TRBV5-4	-	TRBJ2-5	-	TGTGCCAGCAGCTCCAGCGGTACACGTGGAGAGACCCAGTACTTC	CASSSSGTRGETQYF
TRBV7-9	few	TRBJ2-7	-	TGTGCCAGCAGCTTAGGGAGCAGCGGGCTCTACGAGCAGTACTTC	CASSLGSSGLYEQYF
TRBV19	once	TRBJ1-1	-	TGTGCCAGTACCCCGAGGTCCCCGGAGGGAACTGAAGCTTTCTTT	CASTPRSPEGTEAFF